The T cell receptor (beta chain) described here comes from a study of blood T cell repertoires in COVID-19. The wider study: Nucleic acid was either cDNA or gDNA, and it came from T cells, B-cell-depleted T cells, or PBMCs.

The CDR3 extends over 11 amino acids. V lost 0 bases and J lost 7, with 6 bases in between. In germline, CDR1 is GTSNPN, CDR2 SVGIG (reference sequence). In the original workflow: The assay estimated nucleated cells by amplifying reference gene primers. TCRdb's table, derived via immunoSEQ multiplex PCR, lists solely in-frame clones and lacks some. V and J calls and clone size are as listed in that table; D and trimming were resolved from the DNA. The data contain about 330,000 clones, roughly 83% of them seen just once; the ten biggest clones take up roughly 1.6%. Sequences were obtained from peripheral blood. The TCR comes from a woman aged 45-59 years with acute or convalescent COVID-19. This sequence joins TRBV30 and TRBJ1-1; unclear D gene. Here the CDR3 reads CAWSVKSEAFF. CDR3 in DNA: TGTGCCTGGAGTGTTAAGAGTGAAGCTTTCTTT.